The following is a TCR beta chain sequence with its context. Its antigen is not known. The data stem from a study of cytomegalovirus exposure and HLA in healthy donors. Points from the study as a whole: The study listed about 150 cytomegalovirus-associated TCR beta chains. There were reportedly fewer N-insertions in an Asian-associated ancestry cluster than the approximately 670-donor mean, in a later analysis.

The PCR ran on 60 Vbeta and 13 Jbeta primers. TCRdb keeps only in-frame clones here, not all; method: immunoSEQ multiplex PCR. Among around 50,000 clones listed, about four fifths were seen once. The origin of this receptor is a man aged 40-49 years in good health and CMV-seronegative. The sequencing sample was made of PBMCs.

CDR3: CASSYKQETWSGYTF. Written as DNA, the CDR3 is TGTGCCAGCAGCTATAAACAGGAAACTTGGTCTGGCTACACCTTC. The genes are TRBV7-2 and TRBJ1-2; perhaps TRBD1 as D (5 bases). Trimming stripped 4 bases from V and 7 bases from J, with 19 bases between. This CDR3 region has 15 residues. Per germline, CDR1 SGHTA and CDR2 FQGNSA.